In its sample, the clone carrying this T cell receptor beta chain was seen once. The sample is drawn from a study of blood T cell repertoires in COVID-19. Study-wide background: Researchers got acute and convalescent COVID-19 samples from the United States, Italy and Spain. Sources were T cells, B-cell-depleted T cells, or PBMCs; the material itself was cDNA or gDNA.

Methods used by the authors: Estimation of nucleated cell counts was performed using reference gene primer amplification. Assay: immunoSEQ multiplex PCR; the TCRdb copy retains only in-frame clones and omits some. Clone size and the V and J calls come from that table; the DNA yielded D and trimming. The sample holds 200,000 to 250,000 clones; 65% to 90% are singletons and the top ten take 9.7%. V lost 1 base and J 11 bases, leaving 10 bases between the germline ends. This CDR3 is built from 13 residues. Germline CDR1 and CDR2: SGHTS and YDEGEE. The V call is TRBV5-8, the J call TRBJ1-6; no clear D gene. Sequencing was done on a sample of peripheral blood. The receptor's source is a man aged 45-60 years with active or convalescent COVID-19. CDR3 sequence reads: CASSLRLGAPLHF. CDR3 coding DNA: TGTGCCAGCAGCTTGAGGTTAGGAGCACCCCTCCACTTT.